A selection of T cell receptor beta chains follows, all from one sample in a study of T cells after yellow fever vaccination. TCRdb processed the 5' RACE reads anew with MiXCR; each CDR3 protein has one entry. The sample lists about 85,000 distinct CDR3 sequences, about an eighth occurring once. This material consisted of CD8+ T cells not binding an NS4B(214-222) dextramer, sorted from PBMCs, taken about 21 days after the first yellow fever vaccination. These receptors were obtained from a young man who received the YFV17D yellow fever vaccine. CDR3s include the opening cysteine and the closing phenylalanine or tryptophan. The D gene is left open where the match is weak. A clone size is listed for some rows: how often the clone was seen (once, few, many), or a class if it is expanded.

j_gene: TRBJ2-5
abundance: few
v_gene: TRBV11-1
d_gene: TRBD2
CDR3aa: CASSPSRLAGATQETQYF
CDR3nt: TGTGCCAGCAGCCCAAGCCGACTAGCGGGGGCCACTCAAGAGACCCAGTACTTC

j_gene: TRBJ2-7
abundance: few
v_gene: TRBV6-2/TRBV6-3
d_gene: NA
CDR3aa: CASSYLVYEQYF
CDR3nt: TGTGCCAGCAGTTACCTCGTCTACGAGCAGTACTTC

j_gene: TRBJ2-7
abundance: NA
v_gene: TRBV6-5
d_gene: TRBD2
CDR3aa: CASSYSGGLSSYEQYF
CDR3nt: TGTGCCAGCAGTTACTCCGGGGGGTTAAGCTCCTACGAGCAGTACTTC

j_gene: TRBJ1-1
abundance: few
v_gene: TRBV11-3
d_gene: NA
CDR3aa: CASSSLSGEAFF
CDR3nt: TGTGCCAGCAGCTCACTGAGTGGTGAAGCTTTCTTT

j_gene: TRBJ2-3
abundance: NA
v_gene: TRBV5-6
d_gene: TRBD1
CDR3aa: CASSSGSGQSTDTQYF
CDR3nt: TGTGCCAGCAGCTCCGGGTCGGGACAGAGCACAGATACGCAGTATTTT

j_gene: TRBJ1-2
abundance: NA
v_gene: TRBV19
d_gene: NA
CDR3aa: CASSADRLYGYTF
CDR3nt: TGTGCCAGTAGTGCTGACAGGCTCTATGGCTACACCTTC

j_gene: TRBJ1-5
abundance: NA
v_gene: TRBV4-1
d_gene: NA
CDR3aa: CASSQGSGNWPQHF
CDR3nt: TGCGCCAGCAGCCAAGGTTCAGGGAATTGGCCCCAGCATTTT

j_gene: TRBJ2-3
abundance: NA
v_gene: TRBV27
d_gene: NA
CDR3aa: CAGSSPGPSTDTQYF
CDR3nt: TGTGCCGGCAGTTCCCCGGGACCTAGCACAGATACGCAGTATTTT

j_gene: TRBJ2-2
abundance: few
v_gene: TRBV7-9
d_gene: TRBD1
CDR3aa: CASSSIPGQGYTGELFF
CDR3nt: TGTGCCAGCAGCTCCATCCCCGGACAGGGATACACCGGGGAGCTGTTTTTT

j_gene: TRBJ2-7
abundance: NA
v_gene: TRBV11-2
d_gene: TRBD1
CDR3aa: CASSPQGQVVYEQYF
CDR3nt: TGTGCCAGCAGCCCCCAGGGACAGGTAGTTTACGAGCAGTACTTC

j_gene: TRBJ2-7
abundance: NA
v_gene: TRBV4-3
d_gene: TRBD2
CDR3aa: CASSYGTSGGYEQYF
CDR3nt: TGCGCCAGCAGTTACGGGACTAGCGGAGGTTACGAGCAGTACTTC

j_gene: TRBJ2-5
abundance: many
v_gene: TRBV30
d_gene: NA
CDR3aa: CAWSIAGTSKETQYF
CDR3nt: TGTGCCTGGAGCATCGCCGGGACTTCGAAAGAGACCCAGTACTTC

j_gene: TRBJ1-2
abundance: NA
v_gene: TRBV4-3
d_gene: NA
CDR3aa: CASSQDTGNYGYTF
CDR3nt: TGCGCCAGCAGCCAAGATACGGGGAACTATGGCTACACCTTC

j_gene: TRBJ2-7
abundance: NA
v_gene: TRBV11-2
d_gene: TRBD1
CDR3aa: CATGTGASEQYF
CDR3nt: TGTGCCACCGGGACAGGGGCCAGCGAGCAGTACTTC

j_gene: TRBJ2-7
abundance: NA
v_gene: TRBV5-5
d_gene: NA
CDR3aa: CASSLANRAYEQYF
CDR3nt: TGTGCCAGCAGCTTGGCCAACAGGGCTTACGAGCAGTACTTC

j_gene: TRBJ2-6
abundance: few
v_gene: TRBV27
d_gene: NA
CDR3aa: CASTPGSSGANVLTF
CDR3nt: TGTGCCAGCACTCCAGGCAGCTCGGGGGCCAACGTCCTGACTTTC

j_gene: TRBJ1-1
abundance: NA
v_gene: TRBV12-3/TRBV12-4
d_gene: NA
CDR3aa: CASSLSMNTEAFF
CDR3nt: TGTGCCAGCAGTTTATCAATGAACACTGAAGCTTTCTTT

j_gene: TRBJ2-5
abundance: NA
v_gene: TRBV6-2/TRBV6-3
d_gene: NA
CDR3aa: CASSYSWVGTQYF
CDR3nt: TGTGCCAGCAGTTACTCTTGGGTCGGGACCCAGTACTTC

j_gene: TRBJ2-3
abundance: few
v_gene: TRBV3-1
d_gene: NA
CDR3aa: CASSQDPLTDTQYF
CDR3nt: TGTGCCAGCAGCCAAGATCCCCTCACAGATACGCAGTATTTT

j_gene: TRBJ2-1
abundance: NA
v_gene: TRBV4-1
d_gene: TRBD2
CDR3aa: CASSHQPGTTLWNEQFF
CDR3nt: TGCGCCAGCAGCCATCAACCCGGGACTACCCTTTGGAATGAGCAGTTCTTC

j_gene: TRBJ1-5
abundance: NA
v_gene: TRBV7-3
d_gene: NA
CDR3aa: CASSSPAAVEKEYQPQHF
CDR3nt: TGTGCCAGCAGCTCGCCGGCGGCGGTGGAAAAAGAATATCAGCCCCAGCATTTT

j_gene: TRBJ2-7
abundance: NA
v_gene: TRBV4-1
d_gene: TRBD1
CDR3aa: CASSQGAGTGDEQYF
CDR3nt: TGCGCCAGCAGCCAAGGGGCCGGGACAGGGGACGAGCAGTACTTC

j_gene: TRBJ2-2
abundance: NA
v_gene: TRBV3-1
d_gene: TRBD2
CDR3aa: CASSQGTSDYTGELFF
CDR3nt: TGTGCCAGCAGCCAAGGGACTAGCGACTACACCGGGGAGCTGTTTTTT

j_gene: TRBJ2-7
abundance: few
v_gene: TRBV7-8
d_gene: NA
CDR3aa: CASRPKAGEFEQYF
CDR3nt: TGTGCCAGCAGACCGAAGGCAGGCGAGTTTGAGCAGTACTTC

j_gene: TRBJ2-3
abundance: few
v_gene: TRBV15
d_gene: TRBD1
CDR3aa: CATSRVTGTGPDTQYF
CDR3nt: TGTGCCACCAGCAGAGTTACCGGGACAGGCCCAGATACGCAGTATTTT

j_gene: TRBJ2-3
abundance: few
v_gene: TRBV20-1
d_gene: TRBD2
CDR3aa: CSARRTSGGPDTQYF
CDR3nt: TGCAGTGCTCGAAGGACTAGCGGGGGTCCAGATACGCAGTATTTT

j_gene: TRBJ2-7
abundance: few
v_gene: TRBV4-1
d_gene: NA
CDR3aa: CASSQVSAGQEQYF
CDR3nt: TGCGCCAGCAGCCAAGTATCGGCAGGGCAAGAGCAGTACTTC

j_gene: TRBJ2-3
abundance: NA
v_gene: TRBV6-5
d_gene: TRBD2
CDR3aa: CASSYPRRTSGHTDTQYF
CDR3nt: TGTGCCAGCAGTTACCCCAGGCGGACTAGCGGCCACACAGATACGCAGTATTTT

j_gene: TRBJ2-2
abundance: NA
v_gene: TRBV11-2
d_gene: NA
CDR3aa: CASSFPREGQGARGGTGELFF
CDR3nt: TGTGCCAGCAGCTTCCCTCGTGAGGGACAGGGCGCCCGGGGGGGCACCGGGGAGCTGTTTTTT

j_gene: TRBJ2-3
abundance: NA
v_gene: TRBV4-1
d_gene: TRBD2
CDR3aa: CASSQSGTKADTQYF
CDR3nt: TGCGCCAGCAGCCAATCCGGGACTAAGGCAGATACGCAGTATTTT

j_gene: TRBJ2-5
abundance: few
v_gene: TRBV15
d_gene: NA
CDR3aa: CATKVDAQETQYF
CDR3nt: TGTGCCACCAAGGTTGACGCCCAAGAGACCCAGTACTTC

j_gene: TRBJ2-3
abundance: NA
v_gene: TRBV6-1
d_gene: TRBD2
CDR3aa: CASRLAGGRSTDTQYF
CDR3nt: TGTGCCAGCCGACTAGCGGGGGGTAGGAGCACAGATACGCAGTATTTT

j_gene: TRBJ1-3
abundance: NA
v_gene: TRBV7-9
d_gene: TRBD1
CDR3aa: CASSPWDRAAGNTIYF
CDR3nt: TGTGCCAGCAGCCCTTGGGACAGGGCAGCTGGAAACACCATATATTTT

j_gene: TRBJ1-1
abundance: NA
v_gene: TRBV29-1
d_gene: NA
CDR3aa: CSVPERNTEAFF
CDR3nt: TGCAGCGTACCAGAGAGGAACACTGAAGCTTTCTTT

j_gene: TRBJ2-1
abundance: NA
v_gene: TRBV13
d_gene: TRBD1
CDR3aa: CASRFGRDSANNEQFF
CDR3nt: TGTGCCAGCAGATTCGGCCGGGACAGTGCAAACAATGAGCAGTTCTTC

j_gene: TRBJ1-5
abundance: few
v_gene: TRBV19
d_gene: NA
CDR3aa: CASSNQPRQPQHF
CDR3nt: TGTGCCAGTAGTAACCAGCCAAGGCAGCCCCAGCATTTT

j_gene: TRBJ2-1
abundance: NA
v_gene: TRBV14
d_gene: TRBD1
CDR3aa: CASSQVATGSNEQFF
CDR3nt: TGTGCCAGCAGCCAAGTGGCGACAGGGAGCAATGAGCAGTTCTTC

j_gene: TRBJ1-2
abundance: NA
v_gene: TRBV21-1
d_gene: NA
CDR3aa: CASSKGQIPYAGYTF
CDR3nt: TGTGCCAGCAGCAAGGGACAGATCCCCTATGCAGGCTACACCTTC

j_gene: TRBJ1-6
abundance: NA
v_gene: TRBV7-9
d_gene: TRBD1
CDR3aa: CASGGTGNSPLHF
CDR3nt: TGTGCCAGCGGGGGGACAGGGAATTCACCCCTCCACTTT

j_gene: TRBJ1-6
abundance: NA
v_gene: TRBV4-2
d_gene: NA
CDR3aa: CASSQPRQLGASPLHF
CDR3nt: TGTGCCAGCAGCCAACCCCGCCAGCTTGGCGCTTCACCCCTCCACTTT

j_gene: TRBJ2-2
abundance: NA
v_gene: TRBV19
d_gene: NA
CDR3aa: CASSPRWATGELFF
CDR3nt: TGTGCCAGTAGCCCGCGGTGGGCGACCGGGGAGCTGTTTTTT

j_gene: TRBJ1-4
abundance: NA
v_gene: TRBV15
d_gene: NA
CDR3aa: CATSSHGGTGEKLFF
CDR3nt: TGTGCCACCAGCAGCCATGGGGGTACAGGGGAAAAACTGTTTTTT

j_gene: TRBJ2-1
abundance: few
v_gene: TRBV6-1
d_gene: NA
CDR3aa: CASSPGGGTYNEQFF
CDR3nt: TGTGCCAGCAGCCCCGGGGGCGGGACCTACAATGAGCAGTTCTTC

j_gene: TRBJ1-1
abundance: few
v_gene: TRBV6-2/TRBV6-3
d_gene: NA
CDR3aa: CASSYAKWRTEAFF
CDR3nt: TGTGCCAGCAGTTACGCGAAATGGAGGACTGAAGCTTTCTTT

j_gene: TRBJ2-5
abundance: NA
v_gene: TRBV20-1
d_gene: NA
CDR3aa: CSATEGVRETQYF
CDR3nt: TGCAGTGCTACGGAGGGTGTACGAGAGACCCAGTACTTC

j_gene: TRBJ2-3
abundance: NA
v_gene: TRBV5-1
d_gene: TRBD1
CDR3aa: CASSWNRGTGTDTQYF
CDR3nt: TGCGCCAGCAGCTGGAACAGGGGCACGGGCACAGATACGCAGTATTTT

j_gene: TRBJ2-5
abundance: few
v_gene: TRBV4-2
d_gene: NA
CDR3aa: CASSQSTGGGGETQYF
CDR3nt: TGTGCCAGCAGCCAATCGACGGGTGGGGGAGGAGAGACCCAGTACTTC

j_gene: TRBJ2-3
abundance: NA
v_gene: TRBV6-2/TRBV6-3
d_gene: NA
CDR3aa: CASSSSYTQYF
CDR3nt: TGTGCCAGCAGCTCGAGTTATACGCAGTATTTT

j_gene: TRBJ2-1
abundance: NA
v_gene: TRBV5-4
d_gene: TRBD1
CDR3aa: CASSGGQESSYNEQFF
CDR3nt: TGTGCCAGCAGCGGAGGACAGGAGAGCTCCTACAATGAGCAGTTCTTC

j_gene: TRBJ2-5
abundance: NA
v_gene: TRBV29-1
d_gene: NA
CDR3aa: CSVDRHEETQYF
CDR3nt: TGCAGCGTTGATAGGCACGAAGAGACCCAGTACTTC

j_gene: TRBJ2-3
abundance: many
v_gene: TRBV6-4
d_gene: NA
CDR3aa: CASSDSKGTDTQYF
CDR3nt: TGTGCCAGCAGTGACTCGAAAGGGACAGATACGCAGTATTTT

j_gene: TRBJ2-1
abundance: few
v_gene: TRBV5-1
d_gene: TRBD1
CDR3aa: CASSPVPGQGSEQFF
CDR3nt: TGCGCCAGCAGCCCCGTCCCGGGACAGGGATCGGAGCAGTTCTTC

j_gene: TRBJ1-1
abundance: NA
v_gene: TRBV4-3
d_gene: NA
CDR3aa: CASSQGWVGKDTEAFF
CDR3nt: TGCGCCAGCAGCCAAGGGTGGGTGGGCAAGGACACTGAAGCTTTCTTT

j_gene: TRBJ2-2
abundance: NA
v_gene: TRBV27
d_gene: NA
CDR3aa: CASSWGTGELFF
CDR3nt: TGTGCCAGCAGTTGGGGCACCGGGGAGCTGTTTTTT